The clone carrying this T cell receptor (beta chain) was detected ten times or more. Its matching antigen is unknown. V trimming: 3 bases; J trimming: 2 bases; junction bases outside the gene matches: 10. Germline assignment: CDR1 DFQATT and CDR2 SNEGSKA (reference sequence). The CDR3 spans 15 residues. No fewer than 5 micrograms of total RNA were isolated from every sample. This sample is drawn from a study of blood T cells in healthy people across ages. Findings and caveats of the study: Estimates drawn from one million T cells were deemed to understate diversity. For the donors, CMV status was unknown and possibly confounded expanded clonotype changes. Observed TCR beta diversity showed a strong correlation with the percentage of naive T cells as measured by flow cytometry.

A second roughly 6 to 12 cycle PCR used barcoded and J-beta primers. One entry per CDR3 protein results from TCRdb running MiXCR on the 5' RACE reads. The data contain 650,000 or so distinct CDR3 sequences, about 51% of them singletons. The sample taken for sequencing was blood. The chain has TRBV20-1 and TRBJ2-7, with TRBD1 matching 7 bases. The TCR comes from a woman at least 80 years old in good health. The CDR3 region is CSASSDRVGAYEQYF. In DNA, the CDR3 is TGCAGTGCTAGTTCCGACAGGGTAGGGGCCTACGAGCAGTACTTC.